Listed here are 15 T cell receptor beta chains from one sample, sequenced in a study of blood T cell repertoires in COVID-19. Sequencing used immunoSEQ multiplex PCR; TCRdb keeps in-frame clones, though not all of them. The table shows about 42,000 clones, with about 85% occurring only once. The sample was peripheral blood. The receptors shown here come from a human donor in a cohort sampled during active COVID-19.

J is TRBJ2-3 and V is TRBV4-3, with 10 positions matching TRBD1. Germline V lookup: CDR1 LGHNA, CDR2 YSLEER. Trimming cost V 4 bases and J 5 bases; bases outside gene matches: 6. The CDR3 is 15 amino acids. The CDR3 coding sequence is TGCGCCAGCAGCCTACGGACAGGGGGGAGAGATACGCAGTATTTT. Its translation: CASSLRTGGRDTQYF.

This chain joins TRBV5-6 and TRBJ1-2; possible D gene TRBD1, 5 bases. This CDR3 has 16 amino acids. The V gene's germline CDR1 is SGHDT and CDR2 YYEEEE. Trimming took off 2 bases at V and 4 bases at J, with 18 bases between the two ends. In DNA, the CDR3 is TGTGCCAGCAGCTTTCGGGCCCAGGCCGGGGGCTATGGCTACACCTTC. It specifies CASSFRAQAGGYGYTF.

V usage is TRBV2 and J usage is TRBJ1-2, with D maybe TRBD1 (5 bases). Germline values: CDR1 SNHLY, CDR2 FYNNEI. V was pared by 6 bases and J by 4 bases, with 12 bases between. This CDR3 region has 13 residues. The CDR3 bases are TGTGCCAGCAGGACGACAGTCCCCTATGGCTACACCTTC. It yields the protein CASRTTVPYGYTF.

The chain couples TRBV2 to TRBJ2-5; tentatively, D is TRBD2 (5 bases). The ends were cut back, 3 bases at V and 7 bases at J, with 9 bases in the middle. Germline values: CDR1 SNHLY, CDR2 FYNNEI. The CDR3 extends over 12 amino acids. CDR3 sequence reads: CASSDGELTQYF. The CDR3 nucleotides read TGTGCCAGCAGTGACGGGGAGCTGACCCAGTACTTC.

The chain uses TRBV6-5 and TRBJ2-1; tentatively, D is TRBD2 (7 bases). The CDR3 length is 15 residues. The germline V gene has CDR1 MNHEY and CDR2 SVGAGI. V shed 5 bases and J shed 9 bases, with 20 bases lying between them. CDR3 DNA sequence: TGTGCCAGCAGTACAGGGTCCGGGGGGCGTAGTGAGCAGTTCTTC. Its translation: CASSTGSGGRSEQFF.

This chain connects TRBV28 to TRBJ1-4; D gene ambiguous. The CDR3 consists of 15 residues. Between the trimmed V and J ends, which lost 6 bases and 8 bases, there was a span of 19 bases. Germline V CDR1 and CDR2: MDHEN, SYDVKM. Here the CDR3 DNA reads TGTGCCAGCAGCCTGGCGGGGTCTTCCGCAGAAAAACTGTTTTTT. Its translation is CASSLAGSSAEKLFF.

V usage is TRBV2 and J usage is TRBJ1-5; 10 bases map to TRBD1. The germline gives CDR1 SNHLY, CDR2 FYNNEI. V was pared by 3 bases and J by 5 bases, with 4 bases of the junction left unmatched. The CDR3 has 15 residues. Here the CDR3 DNA reads TGTGCCAGCAGTGACCGGACAGGGGGAGATCAGCCCCAGCATTTT. It specifies CASSDRTGGDQPQHF.

By proportion, this clone is medium-sized (0.01 to 0.1%). The chain links TRBV6-5 to TRBJ2-2; TRBD2 is a possible D gene (7 bases). The CDR3 is made up of 13 amino acids. Germline lookup yields CDR1 MNHEY and CDR2 SVGAGI. Deletions cut 7 bases from V and 5 bases from J, with 11 bases between. The CDR3 sequence: CASKGGYTGELFF. CDR3 bases: TGTGCCAGCAAGGGGGGGTATACCGGGGAGCTGTTTTTT.

V gene TRBV19 combines with J gene TRBJ1-2; 11 bases are a match to TRBD1. With V trimmed by 2 bases and J by 6 bases, 8 bases remained unmatched. This CDR3 comprises 16 residues. The V gene's germline CDR1 is LNHDA and CDR2 SQIVND (reference sequence). The CDR3 region has the DNA TGTGCCAGTAGTATATCCTGGACAGGGGGCGCCGATGGCTACACCTTC. It encodes CASSISWTGGADGYTF.

J is TRBJ1-6 and V is TRBV13; D gene uncertain. Per germline, CDR1 PRHDT and CDR2 FYEKMQ (reference sequence). Trimming pared 5 bases from V and 5 bases from J, leaving 13 bases between. The CDR3 is made up of 15 amino acids. The CDR3 sequence: CASSREHRDNSPLHF. DNA of the CDR3: TGTGCCAGCAGCCGTGAGCACCGCGATAATTCACCCCTCCACTTT.

The chain couples TRBV7-2 to TRBJ2-2; 12 bases align to TRBD2. Trimming at V came to 5 bases and at J to 6 bases, leaving 4 bases not matched to a gene. CDR3 size: 15 residues. Per germline, CDR1 SGHTA and CDR2 FQGNSA. As DNA, the CDR3 is TGTGCCAGCAGCAGATCTAGCGGGGGGGCCGGGGAGCTGTTTTTT. Translating it yields CASSRSSGGAGELFF.

The chain uses TRBV6-6 and TRBJ2-1, with TRBD2 matching 8 bases. CDR3 length: 13 residues. With V trimmed by 7 bases and J by 10 bases, 9 bases remained unmatched. Germline V gene lookup returns CDR1 MNHNY and CDR2 SVGAGI (reference sequence). CDR3 bases: TGTGCCAGCACTTCGCGGGGGGCGGGAGAGCAGTTCTTC. Translation gives CASTSRGAGEQFF.

The gene calls are TRBV18 and TRBJ1-2; D call uncertain. This CDR3 has 13 amino acids. Germline assignment: CDR1 KGHSH and CDR2 LQKENI. The germline V and J ends were trimmed by 3 bases and 8 bases, with 13 bases remaining between them. The CDR3 sequence: CASSPSPPEGYTF. Here the CDR3 DNA reads TGTGCCAGCTCACCCTCGCCTCCCGAGGGCTACACCTTC. Together with reference TRBV18 and TRBJ1-2, the CDR3 gives the full variable domain: NAGVMQNPRHLVRRRGQEARLRCSPMKGHSHVYWYRQLPEEGLKFMVYLQKENIIDESGMPKERFSAEFPKEGPSILRIQQVVRGDSAAYFCASSPSPPEGYTFGSGTRLTVV.

Concerning this clone itself: The identical CDR3 is also encoded by other nucleotide sequences in the sample. This chain connects TRBV9 to TRBJ1-6; unclear D gene. This CDR3 has 16 residues. V was clipped by 0 bases and J by 1 base, with 8 bases between them. CDR1 and CDR2 from the germline V gene are SGDLS and YYNGEE. DNA for the CDR3: TGTGCCAGCAGCGTAGATGAGGGTTCCTATAATTCACCCCTCCACTTT. Encoded protein: CASSVDEGSYNSPLHF.

The rearrangement joins TRBV6-1 to TRBJ1-5; possibly TRBD1 for D (5 bases). Germline V gene data show CDR1 as MNHNS and CDR2 as SASEGT. The CDR3 runs to 15 residues. V lost 1 base and J 5 bases, leaving 12 bases between the germline ends. CDR3 coding DNA: TGTGCCAGCAGTGAAGTAGACAGCAAGTATCAGCCCCAGCATTTT. Its translation is CASSEVDSKYQPQHF.